A single sample is the source of the 32 T cell receptor beta chains below, sequenced in a study of identical twins listed by TCRdb under 2016. The protocol used for the library was 5' RACE. The data were produced on an Illumina HiSeq 2000. Clones were called with MiXCR by TCRdb after fastp trimmed the public reads at Q25, and only in-frame beta chains were retained. Every CDR3 protein is listed once, alongside the most common genes and DNA of its rows. The sample records roughly 1.6 million distinct CDR3 sequences, around a third of which are singletons. More than 0.25% of the sample comes from the top ten. Sequenced input: cord blood. Every receptor here comes from a newborn girl in good health.

Worth noting for this clonotype: A junction end diverges from the germline sequence, so it may reflect a read error. This chain joins TRBV20-1 and TRBJ1-5; TRBD1 matches at 10 bases. Germline V gene data show CDR1 as DFQATT and CDR2 as SNEGSKA (reference sequence). The CDR3 spans 15 residues. The CDR3 protein is CSARVGTGDNQPLHF. The CDR3, as DNA: TGCAGTGCTAGAGTTGGGACAGGGGACAATCAGCCCCTGCATTTT.

The rearrangement uses TRBV20-1 and TRBJ1-2; D is perhaps TRBD1 (6 bases). Germline lookup yields CDR1 DFQATT and CDR2 SNEGSKA (reference sequence). The germline V and J ends were trimmed by 4 bases and 4 bases, with 13 bases remaining between them. The CDR3 is 13 residues long. The CDR3 spells CSAIGGRGYGYTF. In DNA form, the CDR3 reads TGCAGTGCTATAGGGGGGCGCGGCTATGGCTACACCTTC.

This clonotype appeared once. CDR3 amino acids: CASSVPWRGGYGYTF. CDR3 nucleotides: TGTGCCAGCAGTGTACCTTGGAGGGGCGGCTATGGCTACACCTTC. This chain uses TRBV6-1 with TRBJ1-2; maybe TRBD1 (5 bases). Germline CDR1 reads MNHNS; CDR2 reads SASEGT. V was cut by 4 bases and J by 4 bases, with 16 bases left in between. The CDR3 spans 15 residues.

This sequence joins TRBV3-1 and TRBJ1-2; D unresolved. V was cut by 2 bases and J by 8 bases, with 6 bases left in between. The CDR3 runs to 11 residues. The germline V gene encodes CDR1 LGHDT and CDR2 YNNKEL (reference sequence). The CDR3 spells CASSQTRGYTF. CDR3 in DNA: TGTGCCAGCAGCCAAACCCGAGGCTACACCTTC.

A word on this clonotype: The junction departs from the called germline gene at one end, perhaps through a read error. The chain carries TRBV10-3 and TRBJ2-3; D gene uncertain. The CDR3 runs to 13 residues. In germline, CDR1 is ENHRY, CDR2 SYGVKD. This CDR3 is CATQGSGLTTLYF. Here the CDR3 DNA reads TGTGCCACCCAAGGGTCAGGTCTGACAACGCTGTATTTT.

Only a few counts were recorded for this clonotype. The V gene is TRBV29-1, the J gene TRBJ1-1; D unclear. The CDR3 extends over 13 amino acids. Deletions cut 6 bases from V and 6 bases from J, with 17 bases between. In germline, CDR1 is SQVTM, CDR2 ANQGSEA. The DNA for the CDR3 is TGCAGCGTCCGCCGAAAGGGAGCGGCTGAAGCTTTCTTT. It encodes CSVRRKGAAEAFF.

This chain links TRBV3-1 with TRBJ2-5, with TRBD2 identical over 12 bases. CDR1 LGHDT and CDR2 YNNKEL come from the germline V gene (reference sequence). V trimming: 3 bases; J trimming: 4 bases; junction bases outside the gene matches: 9. The CDR3 is 17 amino acids. The DNA of the CDR3 is TGTGCCAGCAGCCATCCCAGACTAGCGGGAGCTTCAGAGACCCAGTACTTC. As protein: CASSHPRLAGASETQYF.

The chain joins TRBV13 to TRBJ2-5; 12 nucleotides line up with TRBD2. The length of the CDR3 is 17 residues. V lost 6 bases, J lost 0 bases, and 8 bases stayed unmatched. Germline CDR1 and CDR2: PRHDT and FYEKMQ (reference sequence). CDR3 protein: CASRQTSGGLYQETQYF. CDR3 nucleotide sequence: TGTGCCAGCAGACAGACTAGCGGGGGACTGTACCAAGAGACCCAGTACTTC.

The chain carries TRBV24-1 and TRBJ2-5, with TRBD1 identical over 8 bases. The length of the CDR3 is 15 residues. J lost 4 bases, V lost 7 bases, and 10 bases had no gene match. Germline V gene sequence: CDR1 KGHDR, CDR2 SFDVKD. CDR3 nucleotides: TGTGCCACCAGCCCTCCGGTTGGACAGGGAGAGACCCAGTACTTC. It yields the protein CATSPPVGQGETQYF.

V is TRBV24-1 and J is TRBJ1-2; D remains ambiguous. Trimming removed 9 bases at V and 4 bases at J, with 17 bases between. In germline, CDR1 is KGHDR, CDR2 SFDVKD. The CDR3 is 14 residues long. CDR3 sequence (DNA): TGTGCCACCTTGACACTCGACCATGGCTATGGCTACACCTTC. Its translation is CATLTLDHGYGYTF.

Of note for this clonotype: A read error is possible here, since a much larger clone lies one base away. The chain combines TRBV10-3 with TRBJ2-7; D may correspond to TRBD1 or TRBD2 (5 bases each). The DNA matches TRBJ2-5 better at its end, which makes the J call doubtful. Per germline, CDR1 ENHRY and CDR2 SYGVKD. The CDR3 is made up of 15 amino acids. DNA of the CDR3: TGTGCCATCAGTGGGCGGTGGGGGTACCAAGAGACCCAGTACTTC. Translating it yields CAISGRWGYQETQYF.

This clonotype was counted between two and nine times. The chain has TRBV5-5 and TRBJ2-7, with a possible D match to TRBD1 (8 bases). The germline CDR1 and CDR2 sequences are SGHKS and YYEKEE (reference sequence). The ends were cut back, 6 bases at V and 1 base at J, with 20 bases in the middle. This CDR3 comprises 16 residues. CDR3 bases: TGTGCCAGCAACCCTATAACAGGGGGAGGGTCCTACGAGCAGTACTTC. Protein sequence: CASNPITGGGSYEQYF. Combining the CDR3 with reference TRBV5-5 and TRBJ2-7 gives the whole variable domain DAGVTQSPTHLIKTRGQQVTLRCSPISGHKSVSWYQQVLGQGPQFIFQYYEKEERGRGNFPDRFSARQFPNYSSELNVNALLLGDSALYLCASNPITGGGSYEQYFGPGTRLTVT.

The chain links TRBV29-1 to TRBJ2-2, with 8 bases identical to TRBD1. The V segment lost 4 bases and the J segment 2 bases; nucleotides outside the gene matches: 3. The CDR3 is 14 residues long. Germline CDR1 reads SQVTM; CDR2 reads ANQGSEA. CDR3 bases: TGCAGCGTTGGACAGGGGATAAACACCGGGGAGCTGTTTTTT. Translated: CSVGQGINTGELFF.

This clonotype was found a few times. This chain links TRBV20-1 with TRBJ2-7, with D perhaps matching TRBD1 or TRBD2 (5 bases each). The CDR3 consists of 14 residues. The germline CDR1 and CDR2 sequences are DFQATT and SNEGSKA (reference sequence). Trimming cost V 3 bases and J 4 bases, with 16 bases left between them. The CDR3 nucleotides are TGCAGTGCTAGTGCCGGGACGGCACTTTACGAGCAGTACTTC. Protein sequence: CSASAGTALYEQYF.

This clonotype was found once. This chain connects TRBV7-9 to TRBJ2-5; 14 nucleotides line up with TRBD2. This CDR3 has 17 residues. Trimming cost V 2 bases and J 5 bases; bases outside gene matches: 7. Per the germline V gene, CDR1 is SEHNR and CDR2 is FQNEAQ (reference sequence). CDR3 residues: CASSLKLGLAGAETQYF. DNA for the CDR3: TGTGCCAGCAGCTTAAAATTGGGACTAGCGGGAGCTGAGACCCAGTACTTC.

The rearrangement uses TRBV20-1 and TRBJ2-1; 7 bases line up with TRBD2. The CDR3 sequence is 14 residues long. Germline V gene lookup returns CDR1 DFQATT and CDR2 SNEGSKA (reference sequence). Germline trimming cut 0 bases from V and 5 bases from J; bases unmatched to any gene: 4. The CDR3 DNA reads as TGCAGTGCTAGAGATCTGCGGGGGAACAATGAGCAGTTCTTC. This translates into CSARDLRGNNEQFF.

A note on this clonotype: A much larger clone lies one base from this, so it may be a read error. The chain joins TRBV29-1 to TRBJ2-3, with 8 bases identical to TRBD1. The CDR3 consists of 15 residues. Germline-derived CDR1 and CDR2 are SQVTM and ANQGSEA. CDR3 sequence reads: CSARTGQSATDTRYF. CDR3 coding DNA: TGCAGCGCAAGGACAGGGCAAAGCGCCACAGATACGCGGTATTTT.

V gene TRBV6-1 combines with J gene TRBJ1-5, with a tentative D call TRBD1 (6 bases). Germline CDR1 is MNHNS and CDR2 is SASEGT. This CDR3 comprises 14 residues. Trimming took 3 bases from V and 5 from J, leaving 11 bases between them. The CDR3 nucleotides read TGTGCCAGCAGTGAGAGGGGGATGGATCAGCCCCAGCATTTT. Translated, it gives CASSERGMDQPQHF.

This chain joins TRBV28 and TRBJ2-1; D is unclear. The CDR3 totals 14 residues. Trimming removed 3 bases from V and 10 bases from J, with 16 bases in between. Looked up from germline, CDR1 is MDHEN and CDR2 is SYDVKM. Here the CDR3 reads CASSLFTRAGEQFF. The CDR3 DNA reads TGTGCCAGCAGTTTGTTCACCCGCGCCGGGGAGCAGTTCTTC.

The chain couples TRBV20-1 to TRBJ2-1; 10 bases are a match to TRBD1. The CDR3 contains 14 residues. Trimming removed 2 bases from V and 4 bases from J; junction bases left unmatched: 2. Germline V gene lookup returns CDR1 DFQATT and CDR2 SNEGSKA (reference sequence). CDR3 loop: CSARKGQGYNEQFF. For the CDR3, the DNA is TGCAGTGCTAGAAAGGGACAGGGGTACAATGAGCAGTTCTTC.

This clonotype was detected ten times or more. V and J are TRBV28 and TRBJ2-3; tentative D call: TRBD1 (6 bases). The V end lost 6 bases, the J end lost 0 bases, and 16 bases lay between the germline ends. This CDR3 is built from 16 residues. In germline, CDR1 is MDHEN, CDR2 SYDVKM. The CDR3 loop is CASSLRVDSSTDTQYF. The CDR3 coding sequence is TGTGCCAGCAGCCTCCGGGTGGACAGCAGCACAGATACGCAGTATTTT.

The chain is built from TRBV10-2 and TRBJ1-1; D is undetermined. V was pared by 3 bases and J by 7 bases, with 9 bases between. The CDR3 has 12 residues. From germline, CDR1 is WSHSY and CDR2 SAAADI. CDR3: CASSDYPLEAFF. The CDR3 DNA sequence: TGCGCCAGCAGTGATTATCCCCTTGAAGCTTTCTTT.

This chain uses TRBV28 with TRBJ2-7; TRBD2 aligns across 9 bases. The CDR3 totals 17 residues. Looked up from germline, CDR1 is MDHEN and CDR2 is SYDVKM. Unmatched junction bases numbered 14, after V lost 6 bases and J lost 2 bases. The CDR3, as DNA: TGTGCCAGCAGAACCCTTGGGACTAGCAGGAGAGCCTACGAGCAGTACTTC. This translates into CASRTLGTSRRAYEQYF.

The J gene is TRBJ2-7, the V gene TRBV2; 8 nucleotides line up with TRBD2. V was pared by 2 bases and J by 2 bases, with 8 bases of the junction left unmatched. Germline V gene data show CDR1 as SNHLY and CDR2 as FYNNEI. This CDR3 comprises 16 residues. The CDR3 here is CASSERLAKIPYEQYF. In DNA, the CDR3 is TGTGCCAGCAGTGAACGACTAGCGAAGATTCCCTACGAGCAGTACTTC.

This clonotype was counted only a few times. The chain has TRBV20-1 and TRBJ1-2; 9 bases agree with TRBD1. The CDR3 covers 14 residues. Germline V gene sequence: CDR1 DFQATT, CDR2 SNEGSKA (reference sequence). The ends lost 5 bases at V and 8 bases at J; junction bases unmatched: 12. The chain's CDR3 is CSAVTGTGMWGYTF. The CDR3 DNA sequence: TGCAGTGCTGTGACCGGGACAGGGATGTGGGGCTACACCTTC.

This clonotype has just a few counts. The chain recombines TRBV29-1 with TRBJ2-3; TRBD1 might be the D (7 bases). Germline values: CDR1 SQVTM, CDR2 ANQGSEA. V was pared by 6 bases and J by 2 bases, with 12 bases between. This CDR3 is 13 amino acids long. The CDR3 sequence: CSVQGGITDTQYF. Here the CDR3 DNA reads TGCAGCGTCCAGGGGGGAATCACAGATACGCAGTATTTT.

The chain couples TRBV3-1 to TRBJ1-1, with D hard to call. V was trimmed by 4 bases and J by 7 bases, leaving 10 bases between them. The CDR3 runs 12 residues. Germline V gene sequence: CDR1 LGHDT, CDR2 YNNKEL (reference sequence). CDR3 amino acids: CASSRARNEAFF. The CDR3 DNA follows: TGTGCCAGCAGCCGGGCAAGGAATGAAGCTTTCTTT.

This chain connects TRBV19 to TRBJ2-7; 10 bases are shared with TRBD2. Germline CDR1 is LNHDA and CDR2 is SQIVND (reference sequence). The length of the CDR3 is 15 residues. Germline trimming cut 3 bases from V and 7 bases from J; bases unmatched to any gene: 9. The CDR3 DNA sequence: TGTGCCAGTAGTATGCGAGCGGGGGGGCCCAATGAGCAGTACTTC. Translating it yields CASSMRAGGPNEQYF.

This clonotype was seen repeatedly, ten times or more. V and J are TRBV11-2 and TRBJ2-3, with a tentative D call TRBD2 (5 bases). V shed 5 bases and J shed 8 bases, with 11 bases lying between them. The CDR3 loop spans 12 amino acids. Germline-derived CDR1 and CDR2 are SGHAT and FQNNGV. In DNA, the CDR3 is TGTGCCAGCAGCCAGACCGAGGGTACGCAGTATTTT. Translated, it gives CASSQTEGTQYF. Variable domain in full (rest from reference TRBV11-2 and TRBJ2-3): EAGVAQSPRYKIIEKRQSVAFWCNPISGHATLYWYQQILGQGPKLLIQFQNNGVVDDSQLPKDRFSAERLKGVDSTLKIQPAKLEDSAVYLCASSQTEGTQYFGPGTRLTVL.

This clonotype has ten or more counts. With a much larger clone just one base away, this may be a read error. V usage is TRBV6-6 and J usage is TRBJ2-3; D gene ambiguous. Germline CDR1 and CDR2: MNHNY and SVGAGI (reference sequence). CDR3 size: 12 residues. V was pared by 6 bases and J by 0 bases, with 4 bases between. The CDR3 protein is CASRSSTDTQYF. The CDR3 DNA follows: TGTGCCAGCAGATCTAGCACAGATACGCAGTATTTT.

This rearrangement joins TRBV12-3 or TRBV12-4 to TRBJ1-5; D is uncertain. V gave up 2 bases and J gave up 0 bases, with 8 bases separating them. The CDR3 has 15 amino acids. The CDR3 DNA follows: TGTGCCAGCAGTTTACTGGCACTTAGCAATCAGCCCCAGCATTTT. Translated: CASSLLALSNQPQHF.

The genes are TRBV29-1 and TRBJ2-4; D may be TRBD2 (7 bases). The J call may not be correct, given that the DNA end is closer to TRBJ2-7. Germline V gene data show CDR1 as SQVTM and CDR2 as ANQGSEA. This CDR3 comprises 12 residues. The DNA of the CDR3 is TGCAGCGTTGGGGGGGGGCACTACGAGCAGTACTTC. Translating gives CSVGGGHYEQYF.